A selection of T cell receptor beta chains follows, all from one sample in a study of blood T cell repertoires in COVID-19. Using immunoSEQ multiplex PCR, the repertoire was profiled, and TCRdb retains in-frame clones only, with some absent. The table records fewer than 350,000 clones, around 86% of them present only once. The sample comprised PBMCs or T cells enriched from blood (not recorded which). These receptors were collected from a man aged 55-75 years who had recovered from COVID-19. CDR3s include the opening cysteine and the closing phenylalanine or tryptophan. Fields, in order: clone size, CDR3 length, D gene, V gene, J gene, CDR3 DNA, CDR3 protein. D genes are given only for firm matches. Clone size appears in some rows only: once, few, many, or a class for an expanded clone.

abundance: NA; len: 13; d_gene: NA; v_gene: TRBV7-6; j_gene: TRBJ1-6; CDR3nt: TGTGCCAGCAGCTTAGCGGAGGAGGCACCCCTCCACTTT; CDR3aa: CASSLAEEAPLHF
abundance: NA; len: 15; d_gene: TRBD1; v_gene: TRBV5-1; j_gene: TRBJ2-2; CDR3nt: TGCGCCAGCAGCGTCCGGGACAGCCGCACCGGGGAGCTGTTTTTT; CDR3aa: CASSVRDSRTGELFF
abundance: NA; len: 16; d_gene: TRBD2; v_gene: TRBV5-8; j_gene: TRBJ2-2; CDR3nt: TGTGCCACCGGGAGGGGACGAGCGGGAGTCACCGGGGAGCTGTTTTTT; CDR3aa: CATGRGRAGVTGELFF
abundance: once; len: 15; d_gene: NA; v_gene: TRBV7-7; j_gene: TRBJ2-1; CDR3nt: TGTGCTAGCAGCTTAGCTCGCGTAGCCTACAATGAGCAGTTCTTC; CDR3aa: CASSLARVAYNEQFF
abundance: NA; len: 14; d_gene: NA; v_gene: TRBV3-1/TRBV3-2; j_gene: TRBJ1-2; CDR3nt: TGTGCCAGCAGCCAAGAAGCCTCAAACTATGGCTACACCTTC; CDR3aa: CASSQEASNYGYTF
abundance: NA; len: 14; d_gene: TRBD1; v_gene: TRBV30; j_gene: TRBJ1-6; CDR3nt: TGTGCCTGGAGTCTAACAGGGGGTGATTCACCCCTCCACTTT; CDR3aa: CAWSLTGGDSPLHF
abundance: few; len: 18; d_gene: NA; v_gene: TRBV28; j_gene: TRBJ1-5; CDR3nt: TGTGCCAGCAGTCGACCACAAATAGGACAGAATAGCAATCAGCCCCAGCATTTT; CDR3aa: CASSRPQIGQNSNQPQHF
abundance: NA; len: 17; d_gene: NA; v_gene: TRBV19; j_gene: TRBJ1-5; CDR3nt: TGTGCCAGTAGTATATTGGACAGAGCATATAGCAATCAGCCCCAGCATTTT; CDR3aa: CASSILDRAYSNQPQHF
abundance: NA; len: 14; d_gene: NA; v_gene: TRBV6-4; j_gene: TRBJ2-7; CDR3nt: TGTGCCAGCAGTTCCGACAGGAGCTCTCACGAGCAGTACTTC; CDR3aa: CASSSDRSSHEQYF
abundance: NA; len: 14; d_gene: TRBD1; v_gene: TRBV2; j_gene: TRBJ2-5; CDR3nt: TGTGCCAGCAGTGTGGACAGGGGGGCGGAGACCCAGTACTTC; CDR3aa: CASSVDRGAETQYF
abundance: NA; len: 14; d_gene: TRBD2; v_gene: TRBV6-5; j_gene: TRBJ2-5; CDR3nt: TGTGCCAGCAGTCGAACTAGCGGGGGCGAGACCCAGTACTTC; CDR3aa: CASSRTSGGETQYF
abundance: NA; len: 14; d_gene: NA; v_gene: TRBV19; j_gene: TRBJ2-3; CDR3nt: TGTGCCAGTAGTATCAGGGGACCCGGGGATACGCAGTATTTT; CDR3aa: CASSIRGPGDTQYF
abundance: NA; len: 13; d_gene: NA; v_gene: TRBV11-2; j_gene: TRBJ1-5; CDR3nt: TGTGCCAGCAGCTTAGAGGACAACCAGCCCCAGCATTTT; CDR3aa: CASSLEDNQPQHF